The source of this T cell receptor (beta chain) is a study of shared clonotypes between healthy human individuals. Overall study: CD4 naive and CD4 memory each took three plates per donor, while CD8 naive took two and CD8 memory one. Study-level points and caveats: The diversity represented, both genetic and in exposure history, was limited by few donors. Naive subsets generally had larger estimated richness than memory subsets.

The method was immunoSEQ multiplex PCR; TCRdb's version includes in-frame clones alone and lacks a portion of them. The sample lists hundreds of thousands of clones; roughly 98% were seen once. Terminally differentiated effector memory CD45RA+ cells were excluded from the naive CD8 cells, which were CD45RO-negative and positively selected for CCR7. Trimming cost V 4 bases and J 7 bases, with 17 bases left between them. CDR3 length equals 13 residues. The germline gives CDR1 SQVTM, CDR2 ANQGSEA. This clone was observed once. What it binds is unknown. Sequencing was performed on naive CD8+ T cells sorted from blood. This chain joins TRBV29-1 and TRBJ2-7; perhaps TRBD1 as D (6 bases). This receptor was obtained from a man aged 25-45 years in good health. The CDR3, as DNA: TGCAGCGTTGTCCCAAGGGGCAGGGGAGAGCAGTACTTC. It is translated as CSVVPRGRGEQYF.